This paragraph reports one TCR beta chain. What antigen it recognizes has not been identified. One base away there is no much larger clone; base qualities are not given. Whole blood was collected in K2EDTA tubes by collaborating institutions according to the institutions' own protocols. For TCRbeta analysis, collaborators shipped samples as frozen whole blood, isolated PBMCs, or DNA extracted from either of those sample types. These data are taken from a study of blood T cell repertoires in COVID-19 (dated by TCRdb to about 2020). At the level of the whole study: Samples covering the acute and convalescent phases of COVID-19 were provided by collaborators in the United States, Italy and Spain. The prospective study material was composed of cDNA or gDNA derived from T cells, B-cell-depleted T cells, or PBMCs. Subjects who had been exposed to COVID-19, were actively infected with it, or had recovered from it provided the deeply sampled blood TCRbeta repertoires that made up the dataset. The repertoires were made available in a free public database intended to serve as a resource for research on the immune response to SARS-CoV-2. The samples were drawn from the first 160 participants of the ongoing ImmuneRACE study and from 1,254 subjects provided by 6 global collaborators. A de-identified subject ID, COVID-19 status, age in years and sex were almost always included in the sample metadata. Where HLA class I and class II types were available, the types were taken from metadata supplied by the sample provider, not from assay-based typing. General study outcomes and caveats: The amount of clinical and demographic metadata varied by source and participant and was provided uncurated.

TCRbeta CDR3 regions were amplified from genomic DNA using the immunoSEQ Assay, a bias-controlled multiplex PCR. As for the original processing: Nucleated cell counts per sample were estimated from amplification of reference gene primers within the assay. To quantify the absolute abundance of each unique TCRbeta CDR3 rearrangement, sequence reads were collapsed and filtered. For each sample, productive Simpson clonality was calculated as the square root of Simpson's diversity index over productive rearrangements. The table comes from immuneACCESS by way of TCRdb, which keeps in-frame sequences with V and J called. Part of the clones is missing from these tables; in studies checked, under half for an unresolved V gene and the rest for unknown reasons. Clone size and the V and J calls come from that table; the DNA yielded D and trimming. A total of about 240,000 clones appear in this sample, about 80% of them only once. The ten top clones hold 9.6% of the sample.

Reading from cysteine to phenylalanine, the CDR3 counts 16 amino acids. Only CDR3 DNA remains: 48 bases, in frame from the first base. The germline V gene encodes CDR1 MGHRA and CDR2 YSYEKL. V was cut back by 0 bases and J by 4 bases, leaving a gap of 10 bases between them. The clonotype originates from a woman at least 80 years old with acute or convalescent COVID-19. The chain is assembled from TRBV4-1 and TRBJ2-6; TRBD2 could be the D gene, as 5 bases match. Sequencing input: peripheral blood. The nucleotide sequence reads TGCGCCAGCAGCCAAGAGGGAGTTCTCGGGGCCAACGTCCTGACTTTC. The translation is CASSQEGVLGANVLTF.